A selection of T cell receptor beta chains follows, all from one sample in a study of blood T cell repertoires in COVID-19. Here immunoSEQ multiplex PCR was the method, and the copy in TCRdb shows in-frame clones only, minus some. Among about 22,000 clones, roughly 83% were seen once, and the ten largest hold roughly 22%. Sequences were obtained from peripheral blood. These receptors were obtained from a man aged 80 or over with active or convalescent COVID-19. Each CDR3 is given with its conserved first and last residue. Fields, in order: V gene, D gene, J gene, clone size, CDR3 protein, CDR3 DNA. The D gene is left open where the match is weak. Where a row states a size, it is once, few, many or the class of an expanded clone; other rows omit it.

V: TRBV29-1; D: TRBD1; J: TRBJ1-1; size: .; CDR3: CSERTGGMNTEAFF; DNA: TGCAGCGAGCGGACAGGGGGCATGAACACTGAAGCTTTCTTT
V: TRBV3-1/TRBV3-2; D: TRBD2; J: TRBJ2-1; size: .; CDR3: CASSQALAGNNEQFF; DNA: TGTGCCAGCAGCCAAGCACTAGCGGGAAACAATGAGCAGTTCTTC
V: TRBV10-3; D: TRBD1; J: TRBJ2-7; size: .; CDR3: CAISGPGQGADYEQYF; DNA: TGTGCCATCAGCGGCCCGGGACAGGGGGCTGACTACGAGCAGTACTTC
V: TRBV4-1; D: .; J: TRBJ2-2; size: .; CDR3: CASRPGAGELFF; DNA: TGCGCCAGCAGACCCGGGGCCGGGGAGCTGTTTTTT
V: TRBV5-1; D: .; J: TRBJ2-7; size: .; CDR3: CASSLGSRGLSSYEQYF; DNA: TGCGCCAGCAGCTTGGGGTCGCGGGGGCTGAGCTCCTACGAGCAGTACTTC
V: TRBV6-4; D: .; J: TRBJ2-3; size: .; CDR3: CASSSGSTDTQYF; DNA: TGTGCCAGCAGTAGCGGGAGCACAGATACGCAGTATTTT
V: TRBV3-1/TRBV3-2; D: .; J: TRBJ2-7; size: .; CDR3: CASSQVVQGLAAYEQYF; DNA: TGTGCCAGCAGCCAAGTCGTTCAGGGTCTTGCGGCCTACGAGCAGTACTTC
V: TRBV29-1; D: TRBD1; J: TRBJ2-1; size: .; CDR3: CSVEGQGNNEQFF; DNA: TGCAGCGTTGAGGGACAGGGAAACAATGAGCAGTTCTTC
V: TRBV5-5; D: .; J: TRBJ2-1; size: once; CDR3: CASSLVFQGYNEQFF; DNA: TGTGCCAGCAGCTTGGTTTTTCAGGGGTACAATGAGCAGTTCTTC
V: TRBV6-1; D: TRBD1; J: TRBJ1-1; size: few; CDR3: CASSGLYGQGNTEAFF; DNA: TGTGCCAGCAGTGGACTTTATGGACAGGGGAACACTGAAGCTTTCTTT
V: TRBV19; D: TRBD1; J: TRBJ2-5; size: few; CDR3: CASSSATGGGETQYF; DNA: TGTGCCAGTAGCTCCGCGACAGGGGGAGGGGAGACCCAGTACTTC
V: TRBV5-5; D: TRBD2; J: TRBJ2-1; size: .; CDR3: CASTPPIGGRGNEQFF; DNA: TGTGCCAGCACCCCGCCTATCGGCGGGAGGGGCAATGAGCAGTTCTTC
V: TRBV7-9; D: TRBD1; J: TRBJ1-4; size: .; CDR3: CASSGTGGVEKLFF; DNA: TGTGCCAGCAGCGGGACAGGGGGAGTTGAAAAACTGTTTTTT
V: TRBV27; D: TRBD1; J: TRBJ1-5; size: .; CDR3: CASRPGTASNQPQHF; DNA: TGTGCCAGCAGGCCCGGGACAGCTAGCAATCAGCCCCAGCATTTT
V: TRBV18; D: .; J: TRBJ1-2; size: .; CDR3: CASSPDATGYNYGYTF; DNA: TGTGCCAGCTCTCCGGACGCGACAGGTTATAACTATGGCTACACCTTC
V: TRBV7-2; D: .; J: TRBJ2-6; size: .; CDR3: CASSRDILSGANVLTF; DNA: TGTGCCAGCAGCCGGGACATTCTCTCTGGGGCCAACGTCCTGACTTTC
V: TRBV5-1; D: .; J: TRBJ1-6; size: .; CDR3: CASSGGALGNSPLHF; DNA: TGCGCCAGCAGCGGGGGCGCTCTTGGAAATTCACCCCTCCACTTT
V: TRBV5-1; D: .; J: TRBJ1-6; size: few; CDR3: CASSLAGSSYNSPLHF; DNA: TGCGCCAGCAGCTTGGCCGGGAGCTCCTATAATTCACCCCTCCACTTT
V: TRBV24-1; D: TRBD1; J: TRBJ1-5; size: .; CDR3: CATSEPRDRGPNQPQHF; DNA: TGTGCCACCAGTGAACCACGGGACAGGGGGCCAAATCAGCCCCAGCATTTT
V: TRBV6-6; D: .; J: TRBJ2-2; size: .; CDR3: CATDRSTGELFF; DNA: TGTGCCACCGACAGGAGCACCGGGGAGCTGTTTTTT
V: TRBV15; D: .; J: TRBJ1-4; size: few; CDR3: CATKKNTLREKLFF; DNA: TGTGCCACGAAAAAGAATACCCTGAGGGAAAAACTGTTTTTT
V: TRBV10-2; D: .; J: TRBJ2-2; size: .; CDR3: CASSESWWPGELFF; DNA: TGCGCCAGCAGTGAGTCTTGGTGGCCCGGGGAGCTGTTTTTT
V: TRBV28; D: .; J: TRBJ1-2; size: .; CDR3: CASSLAGPPYGYTF; DNA: TGTGCCAGCAGTTTGGCGGGACCTCCCTATGGCTACACCTTC
V: TRBV4-1; D: .; J: TRBJ2-1; size: .; CDR3: CASSQDPQGSYNEQFF; DNA: TGCGCCAGCAGCCAAGATCCCCAGGGCTCCTACAATGAGCAGTTCTTC
V: TRBV19; D: TRBD2; J: TRBJ2-5; size: .; CDR3: CASSMTSGSQETQYF; DNA: TGTGCCAGTAGTATGACTAGCGGGAGCCAAGAGACCCAGTACTTC
V: TRBV9; D: .; J: TRBJ1-1; size: .; CDR3: CASSVVSGGNTEAFF; DNA: TGTGCCAGCAGCGTGGTGTCCGGGGGGAACACTGAAGCTTTCTTT
V: TRBV9; D: .; J: TRBJ1-6; size: .; CDR3: CASSEQPNSPLHF; DNA: TGTGCCAGCAGCGAACAGCCGAATTCACCCCTCCACTTT
V: TRBV6-4; D: TRBD2; J: TRBJ2-7; size: medium-sized; CDR3: CASSEAGGSYEQYF; DNA: TGTGCCAGCAGTGAGGCGGGGGGCTCCTACGAGCAGTACTTC
V: TRBV10-1; D: .; J: TRBJ2-1; size: .; CDR3: CASSELRGLSYNEQFF; DNA: TGCGCCAGCAGTGAGTTAAGGGGCTTGTCCTACAATGAGCAGTTCTTC
V: TRBV5-8; D: TRBD1; J: TRBJ1-6; size: medium-sized; CDR3: CASRTPPGEGAENSPLHF; DNA: TGTGCCAGCAGGACCCCTCCGGGTGAGGGGGCTGAGAATTCACCCCTCCACTTT
V: TRBV18; D: .; J: TRBJ2-7; size: .; CDR3: CASTPSYEQYF; DNA: TGTGCCAGCACTCCCTCCTACGAGCAGTACTTC
V: TRBV28; D: TRBD1; J: TRBJ2-1; size: once; CDR3: CASHITGEIRNEQFF; DNA: TGTGCCAGCCACATAACAGGGGAAATTCGGAATGAGCAGTTCTTC
V: TRBV5-4; D: TRBD1; J: TRBJ2-6; size: .; CDR3: CASLSGGGLTGANVLTF; DNA: TGTGCCAGCCTATCAGGGGGCGGCCTCACTGGGGCCAACGTCCTGACTTTC
V: TRBV7-5; D: .; J: TRBJ1-1; size: .; CDR3: CVRSLEESEAFF; DNA: TGTGTCAGAAGCTTAGAGGAGTCCGAAGCTTTCTTT
V: TRBV19; D: TRBD1; J: TRBJ1-2; size: .; CDR3: CASSIGRGNYGYTF; DNA: TGTGCCAGTAGTATCGGCAGGGGGAACTATGGCTACACCTTC